The clone carrying this TCR beta chain has just a few counts. What it recognizes is unknown. Profiled with immunoSEQ multiplex PCR; TCRdb holds only in-frame clones, not every one. Of around 66,000 clones listed, roughly 76% were seen once; the top ten hold over 3.5%. The data stem from a study of vaccination effects on CD4 cells after COVID-19. Study-wide results and limits: By a late point after vaccination, infection- and vaccine-induced clones had shrunk markedly through clonal contraction.

Antigen-specific CD4+ T cells were first expanded with viral peptide pools by the ViraFEST assay and only then sequenced. Following culture for about ten days, CD4+ T cells were isolated. People in the vaccine group had not been infected with SARS-CoV-2 before, and their nucleocapsid antibodies were negative. This CDR3 spans 15 amino acids. Germline V gives CDR1 KGHSH, CDR2 LQKENI. V was pared by 4 bases and J by 0 bases, with 10 bases between. This TCR was recovered from a human donor who received a COVID-19 vaccine. The chain is built from TRBV18 and TRBJ1-5; D gene uncertain. Sample: CD4+ T cells from PBMCs cultured with HCoV-OC43 spike peptides, taken before COVID-19 vaccination. Noted subset: HCoV-OC43 spike overlapping peptide pool stimulation. Here the CDR3 DNA reads TGTGCCAGCTCACTAGACCAGAATAGCAATCAGCCCCAGCATTTT. As protein: CASSLDQNSNQPQHF.